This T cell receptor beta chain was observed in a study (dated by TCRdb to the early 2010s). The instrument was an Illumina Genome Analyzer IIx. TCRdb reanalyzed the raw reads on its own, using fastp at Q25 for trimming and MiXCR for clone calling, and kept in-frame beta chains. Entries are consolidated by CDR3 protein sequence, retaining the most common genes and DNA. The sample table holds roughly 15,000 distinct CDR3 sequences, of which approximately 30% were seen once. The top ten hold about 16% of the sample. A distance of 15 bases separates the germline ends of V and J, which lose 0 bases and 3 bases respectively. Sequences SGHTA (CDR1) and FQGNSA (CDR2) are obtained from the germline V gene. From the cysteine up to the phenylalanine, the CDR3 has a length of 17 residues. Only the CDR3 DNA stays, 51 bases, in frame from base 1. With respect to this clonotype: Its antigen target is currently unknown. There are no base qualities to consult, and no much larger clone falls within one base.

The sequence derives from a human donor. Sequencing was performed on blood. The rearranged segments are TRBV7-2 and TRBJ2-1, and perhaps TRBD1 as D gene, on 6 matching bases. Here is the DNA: TGTGCCAGCAGCTTAGCGACAGGAGCCAAGGGCTACAATGAGCAGTTCTTC. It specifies CASSLATGAKGYNEQFF.